In this sample, the clone carrying this T cell receptor beta chain turned up a few times. This entry is derived from a study of T cells in Graves' hyperthyroidism and ophthalmopathy. RNA transcripts gave rise to amplified TCR beta CDR3 regions. First-round RT-PCR targeting the TCR CDR3 was performed with the HTBI primer set. TCRdb called the multiplex PCR reads again in MiXCR, with one record for every CDR3 protein. Here the sample spans about 400,000 distinct CDR3 sequences, about 16% being singletons. Enrolled ophthalmopathy patients presented with a Clinical Activity Score of at least 3, a NOSPECS grade of at least 4, and disease duration under 3 months. This CDR3 is built from 14 residues. Germline CDR1 MNHEY, CDR2 SVGEGT. The J segment lost 4 bases and the V segment lost 0 bases, leaving 2 bases of the junction unmatched.

Sequencing was done on a sample of blood. The chain uses TRBV6-2 or TRBV6-3 and TRBJ2-5, with 7 bases that match TRBD2. The origin of this receptor is a woman in her sixties or seventies with Graves' ophthalmopathy. The CDR3 spells CASSYSASGETQYF. As DNA, the CDR3 is TGTGCCAGCAGTTACTCCGCTAGCGGAGAGACCCAGTACTTC.